This is a list of T cell receptor beta chains from one sample in a study of OX40 agonist ivuxolimab in advanced cancers. Repertoires were generated with immunoSEQ multiplex PCR, while TCRdb's copy carries only in-frame clones and drops some. The repertoire holds some 80,000 clones, with about 84% as singletons. This specimen consisted of CD4+ or CD8+ T cells sorted from blood, obtained in a trial of the OX40 agonist ivuxolimab. The receptors were sampled from an adult with an advanced solid tumor such as melanoma, head and neck, liver or kidney cancer. CDR3s include the opening cysteine and the closing phenylalanine or tryptophan. The D gene is left open where the match is weak.

v_call | d_call | cdr3_aa
TRBV28 | - | CASSFLGGTTEAFF
TRBV6-6 | - | CASSITGYSAGYTF
TRBV4-3 | TRBD2 | CASSRGALAGVSEQFF
TRBV19 | TRBD1 | CASKGDRGPTEAFF
TRBV12-2 | - | CASRSRTGPDTQYF
TRBV5-1 | - | CASSLVADTQYF
TRBV27 | TRBD2 | CASSSNPGTTMRQFF
TRBV15 | TRBD1 | CATSRRQGVSGYTF
TRBV5-1 | - | CASSLIVGEKLFF
TRBV9 | TRBD1 | CASSMTGWVNEQFF
TRBV6-6 | - | CASRGQGNTGELFF
TRBV21-1 | - | CASSKERGGTGLLGYCNEQFF
TRBV5-4 | TRBD1 | CASSLCLGTGCQPQHF
TRBV28 | - | CASSPPGQFVNQPQHF
TRBV6-1 | TRBD1 | CASSESGTGGYTF
TRBV28 | - | CASSLEASLNTEAFF
TRBV6-5 | - | CASSYAGTRTQYF
TRBV5-8 | - | CASSSGPRTRYSNYGYTF
TRBV19 | - | CASKGTATDTQYF
TRBV28 | TRBD1 | CASSLLSAGQGSRGYTF
TRBV5-1 | - | CASSFLSPGNTEAFF
TRBV27 | - | CASSLYGYGYTF
TRBV12-5 | - | CASGPDRKANYGYTF
TRBV19 | - | CASSTTSTAQGRKLFF
TRBV19 | - | CASSSGWGDTQYF
TRBV2 | TRBD1 | CASRWGQSTGELFF
TRBV2 | - | CASSGPLGGGRTGNTIYF
TRBV28 | TRBD2 | CASISMTSKSYNEQFF
TRBV19 | - | CASSIRQTGSYEQYF
TRBV30 | - | CAWSDGLPPQPQHF
TRBV19 | - | CASSTQARYNEQFF
TRBV5-1 | - | CASSFSGTNTGELFF
TRBV2 | - | CASRSEGRAGGNTIYF
TRBV5-1 | TRBD2 | CASSGVGAGVLVGGNEQFF
TRBV5-4 | - | CASSVGRANTGELFF
TRBV7-7 | - | CASSLAVNQPQHF
TRBV27 | - | CASSLSPGYTQYF
TRBV28 | TRBD2 | CASRKSGTSGSEQYF
TRBV11-2 | TRBD1 | CASSFSGTADEKLFF
TRBV28 | - | CASSLKQGMREQYF
TRBV5-6 | TRBD1 | CASSLLGQGNDGYTF
TRBV7-2 | TRBD2 | CASSSGLARQKETQYF
TRBV5-1 | TRBD1 | CASTTLGQGQTQYF
TRBV2 | - | CASIYQGPNYGYTF
TRBV28 | - | CASSAPLLSPSNEKLFF
TRBV27 | - | CASSPDRNQPQHF
TRBV11-3 | TRBD1 | CASSLEGQGDSGSGANVLTF
TRBV30 | - | CAWSVEGANEKLFF
TRBV18 | - | CASSPELGVGTYEQYF
TRBV11-3 | - | CASSQTGATGNTGELFF
TRBV28 | - | CASSLPHEKLFF
TRBV2 | - | CASSEGIEAFF
TRBV5-6 | TRBD1 | CASSLEQGSHTQYF
TRBV5-1 | - | CASRNEQGRGYTF
TRBV29-1 | TRBD1 | CSGRDRAGGDTQYF